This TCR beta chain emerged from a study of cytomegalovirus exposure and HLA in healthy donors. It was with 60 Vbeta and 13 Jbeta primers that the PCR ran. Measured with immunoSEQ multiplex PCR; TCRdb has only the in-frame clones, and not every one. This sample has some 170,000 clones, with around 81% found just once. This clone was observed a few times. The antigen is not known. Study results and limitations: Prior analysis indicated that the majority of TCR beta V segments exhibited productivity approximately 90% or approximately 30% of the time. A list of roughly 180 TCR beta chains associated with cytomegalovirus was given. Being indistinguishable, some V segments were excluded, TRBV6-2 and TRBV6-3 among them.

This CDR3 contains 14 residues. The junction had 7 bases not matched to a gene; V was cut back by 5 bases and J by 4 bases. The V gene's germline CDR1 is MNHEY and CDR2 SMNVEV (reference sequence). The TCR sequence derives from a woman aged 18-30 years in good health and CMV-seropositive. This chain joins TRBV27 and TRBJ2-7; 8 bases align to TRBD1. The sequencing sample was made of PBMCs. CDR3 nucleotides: TGTGCCAGCAGTATCCGGGACAGGAGTTACGAGCAGTACTTC. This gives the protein CASSIRDRSYEQYF.